This T cell receptor beta chain emerged from a study of PD-1 blockade in classical Hodgkin lymphoma. The study, taken as a whole, reports: Partial responders and progressors had significantly lower baseline TCR diversity. Causes of the repertoire differences remain undefined, possibly disease activity or prior therapy.

Noted time point: cycle 4 day 1 (C4D1), after 5 to 7 weeks of nivolumab. Every one of the patients relapsed after autologous stem cell transplantation (brentuximab vedotin exposure was variable). Patients had relapsed/refractory classical Hodgkin lymphoma with complete response, partial response or progressive disease as best response. CDR3 length: 14 amino acids. The germline CDR1 and CDR2 sequences are LNHDA and SQIVND (reference sequence). The V end was cut by 5 bases, the J end by 4 bases, with 14 bases between. In the case of this clone: Its target is unknown.

Data came from immunoSEQ multiplex PCR; TCRdb stores just in-frame clones and leaves some out. The sample includes 45,000 to 60,000 clones, about 80% of them seen just once. V is TRBV19 and J is TRBJ2-5; tentatively, D is TRBD1 or TRBD2 (5 bases each). The sequence came from a human donor with classical Hodgkin lymphoma. The input for sequencing was peripheral blood mononuclear cells (PBMCs), taken before the fourth cycle of nivolumab. CDR3 sequence reads: CASSSDGGSETQYF. The CDR3 bases are TGTGCCAGTAGTTCCGATGGGGGTTCAGAGACCCAGTACTTC.